What follows is one T cell receptor (beta chain) and its context. The sample originates from a study of blood T cell repertoires in COVID-19. Whole-study context: Some COVID-19 samples were acute and others convalescent; all came from the United States, Italy and Spain.

As processed by the authors: Reference gene primer amplification gave estimated nucleated cell counts. Using immunoSEQ multiplex PCR, the repertoire was profiled, and TCRdb retains in-frame clones only, with some absent. V and J calls and clone size are those listed in that table; D and trimming were worked out from the DNA. The sample includes more than 150,000 clones, 80% to 85% of them seen just once. The CDR3 runs 17 residues. CDR1 is LGHDT, CDR2 YNNKEL, per germline (reference sequence). Losses at the gene ends were 0 bases for V and 4 bases for J; bases not matched to a gene: 12. Specimen: peripheral blood. The rearrangement links TRBV3-1 (or the pseudogene TRBV3-2) to TRBJ2-7, with 7 bases matching TRBD1. The sequence was collected from an older woman with acute or convalescent COVID-19. CDR3 sequence (DNA): TGTGCCAGCAGCCAAGATGGGACCGGGACAGAGGGTTACGAGCAGTACTTC. Its translation is CASSQDGTGTEGYEQYF.